This T cell receptor beta chain was sequenced during a study of cytomegalovirus exposure and HLA in healthy donors (TCRdb year 2017). Study-level background: An earlier analysis of approximately 640 of the donors reported about 290 Gb of sequence data and more than 90 million unique TCR beta sequences from 190 million or so T cells. A later genetic analysis took genome-wide SNP genotypes for about three fifths of the 666 donors and used that subset as a discovery cohort. An early release covering roughly 640 HLA-typed donors comprised about 300 gigabases of sequencing data and around 80 million unique TCR sequences. Rather than drawing on any new phenotypic data, the later analysis identified candidate immune exposures from TCR beta sequences and the way those sequences occurred across donors. Along with the approximately 620-subject first cohort, a separate validation cohort of roughly 110 different subjects was used. Because of strong linkage in the cohort, five DR-DQ haplotypes were treated as single units for association and clustering. Alongside the repertoire data, information on donor age, sex, ethnicity and CMV serostatus was compiled. Of the 398 genotyped donors, approximately 83% fell in the genetic ancestry cluster associated with self-reported Caucasian donors. Typing coverage varied by locus: about 629-640 donors for A, B, C, DRB1 and DQB1; about 520 for DQA1; over 600 for DPA1; more than 450 for DPB1. HLA typing covered class I and class II loci at four-digit resolution. To decide whether each TCR beta V gene segment behaved as functional or pseudogenic, an earlier analysis of fewer than 750 of the donors relied on high-throughput TCR beta sequencing. Using immunosequencing, the study profiled T cell repertoires from about 620 subjects and related those repertoires to cytomegalovirus serostatus. The study aimed to test whether signatures of past pathogen exposure could be identified by cataloging public T cell receptors. All discovery cohort repertoires had been generated on a single sequencing platform. High-throughput TCR immunosequencing, statistical association of individual TCRs with disease status, and machine learning were combined to predict cytomegalovirus infection status. A later analysis re-analyzed previously published TCR beta repertoires from about 600 donors and added high-resolution HLA genotyping to study TCR occurrence patterns. Among 398 genotyped donors of the cohort, an average of around 240,000 unique TCR beta nucleotide sequences were sequenced per donor, approximately 20% of them non-productive.

Trimming costs V 2 bases and J 6 bases, and their ends lie 10 bases apart. The CDR3 has 13 amino acids, counting the end cysteine and phenylalanine. The sequence is cut down to CDR3 DNA, 39 bases in frame from base 1. The germline V gene (reference sequence) supplies CDR1 MNHNY and CDR2 SVGAGI. Libraries came from the immunoSEQ multiplex PCR assay. The multiplex PCR relied on a mix of 60 forward primers for TCR Vbeta segments and 13 reverse primers for TCR Jbeta segments. Amplification of the CDR3 region of rearranged TCR beta genes was performed with a multiplex PCR assay on genomic DNA. Amplified TCR beta libraries were sequenced as 87-base-pair reads on the Illumina HiSeq System. The authors' pipeline ran thus. A later analysis counted approximately 76 million unique TCR beta chains across the 650 to 700 repertoires, and around 12 million of these chains were shared by at least two donors. Raw reads were error-corrected and collapsed into unique sequences with a nearest-neighbor algorithm that merged closely related sequences to remove PCR and sequencing errors. CDR3 sequences were aligned to IMGT reference sequences to assign V, D and J gene segments. For a sequence to be retained, a match of at least six nucleotides to both a V gene segment and a J gene segment was required. Rearrangements were called productive when the CDR3 lacked stop codons and stayed in frame with V and J; all others were non-productive. CDR3 was defined by IMGT convention, running from the second conserved V-encoded cysteine to the conserved J-encoded phenylalanine. Sequences without an unambiguous match to a single V gene segment were excluded from the earlier analysis of about 630 of the donors. An earlier analysis of 587 of the donors classified V segments as functional when productive rearrangements were above 56.7% and as segregating when the standard deviation between donors was above 5%. A statistical classification framework was built to diagnose cytomegalovirus status from the catalog of TCR beta chain sequences. A later analysis assigned V and J genes by comparing TCR nucleotide sequences with IMGT/GENE-DB human TR gene sequences. Using the TCRdist pipeline, a later analysis assigned CDR3 sequences along with most-parsimonious VDJ recombination scenarios. In a later analysis, each TCR beta chain was defined by its CDR3 amino acid sequence together with its V-gene family, and reads lacking a unique V-gene family were excluded. A later analysis removed 450 to 600 highly shared, low-generation-probability nucleotide sequences to deal with suspected cross-contamination and a sequencing artifact. For each public chain, a later analysis derived a clonal expansion index from normalized ranks of inferred template counts within each repertoire. In a later analysis, generation probabilities were computed using a VDJ recombination model fitted to out-of-frame rearrangements, and the results were checked against IGoR. A later analysis scored TCR-TCR, TCR-HLA and TCR-CMV co-occurrence with hypergeometric tests, applying a repertoire-size bias correction to TCR pairs. To estimate false discovery rates, a later analysis permuted the HLA or CMV assignments 20 times. In a later analysis, co-occurring TCRs were grouped using DBSCAN, and TCRdist sequence similarity was added for clustering within HLA-allele-positive subsets. Repertoires with fewer than 30,000 or more than 120,000 public chains, plus five repertoires with anomalous nucleotide sharing, were excluded from co-occurrence clustering. TCRdb stores this immuneACCESS table with in-frame sequences only. Part of the clones is absent; in the studies checked, under half of the shortfall reflects unresolved V genes, and no reason is known for the rest. V, J and clone size are taken as reported in that table, and D and trimming were inferred from the DNA itself. The sample yields about 100,000 clones; approximately 79% were counted once. The top ten constitute over 15% of the sample.

The cohort comprised under 700 healthy bone marrow donors. All cohort members were sampled while nominally healthy, although unrecorded immune exposures were likely present. The donor tested CMV seropositive, placing the donor among the roughly 300 seropositive members of the cohort. Every donor gave a peripheral blood sample, and the peripheral blood mononuclear cells from that sample were used for TCR beta sequencing. The Qiagen DNeasy Blood Extraction Kit was used to extract genomic DNA from the blood cell samples. Note on this clone: Its antigen is still unknown. Within one base of it there is no much larger clone, and no base qualities were kept.

What the authors observed across the whole study: A cluster of highly shared sequence variants was judged likely to represent a technical artifact of the sequencing pipeline. The earlier analysis of 587 of the donors excluded over 15 rarely observed V segments, including chromosome 9 orphons, because counts were too low. A later genetic analysis associated a missense DCLRE1C variant with V-gene and J-gene trimming of TCR beta chains, and an independent cohort replicated the association. Sequencing depth was assumed to be roughly uniform across donors in the presence/absence analyses, though that assumption may not hold. A later analysis found that HLA-associated TCR beta chains were more clonally expanded and had lower generation probabilities than equally common non-associated chains. A total of 150 or so TCR beta chains were listed by the study as associated with cytomegalovirus. Across donors, most TCR sequences were observed very rarely, whereas some public TCRs were present in many individuals. A later analysis found that TCR association rates varied across HLA loci, with DRB1 alleles showing the most associated TCRs and HLA-C alleles the fewest. In a later genetic analysis, fewer N-insertions in productive TCRs were reported among donors in an Asian-associated ancestry cluster than the roughly 710-donor mean. Because HLA typing was unavailable for some donors at each locus, only the typed subset was used in association tests. Correlated functional status among segregating V segments might be attributable to linkage disequilibrium, but an unknown experimental factor could not be ruled out. The only immune exposure information available for the cohort was CMV serostatus. Some IMGT-functional V segments, including TRBV6-2 and TRBV6-3, could not be distinguished by the 87-base-pair reads and were therefore excluded. The authors suggested that the approach could potentially be extended to other disease states and immunological phenotypes. In a later analysis, 16,951 TCR beta sequences were associated with specific HLA alleles at a false discovery rate of 0.05. In this cohort, only TCR beta chains were sequenced, and detectable features were limited by the absence of alpha or paired-chain data. Most CMV-associated TCR beta chains appeared to be HLA-restricted in a later analysis, and the HLA associations seemed to be driven largely by CMV exposure. In an earlier analysis of about 600 of the donors, most TCR beta V segments appeared in productive rearrangements about 90% or about 30% of the time, broadly matching IMGT annotations. When HLA alleles, especially DR and DQ, strongly co-occurred, attributing TCR associations to individual alleles was difficult. Cytomegalovirus status was reported to be diagnosed by the classifier with high specificity and sensitivity in both the original and validation cohorts. A further reported finding was that TCR beta sequences accurately predicted the HLA-A and HLA-B alleles for most subjects in the first cohort. Several of the top co-occurrence clusters appeared to be linked to parvovirus B19, influenza, CMV and Epstein-Barr virus, according to a later analysis. Three of the identified cytomegalovirus-associated TCR beta chains were confirmed in vitro to be specific for cytomegalovirus antigens.

This receptor was taken from a woman aged 55-70 years in good health and CMV-seropositive. The chain is encoded by TRBV6-6 joined to TRBJ1-1; the D gene is possibly TRBD1, with 6 bases matching. Source material: PBMCs. DNA sequence: TGTGCCAGCAGTTACCTGGGGGCGTCTGAAGCTTTCTTT. The encoded protein is CASSYLGASEAFF.